This TCR beta chain came from a study of response to subunit inactivated influenza vaccine. TCRdb re-derived calls from the RT-PCR reads in MiXCR, one entry per CDR3 protein. The sample has about 570,000 distinct CDR3 sequences, approximately 11% seen once. Deletions cut 6 bases from V and 1 base from J, with 15 bases between. This CDR3 spans 15 amino acids. There are many counts of this clonotype. This sample was shared with a second study, whose subject was T cells expressing NK-cell markers. That report notes: As the method of synthesis, 5'RACE template switching with UMIs yielded TCR beta cDNA.

The sample was PBMCs from blood, taken on the day of vaccination. The chain uses TRBV12-3 or TRBV12-4 and TRBJ2-5, with D perhaps matching TRBD1 or TRBD2 (5 bases each). This sequence was found in a man in his fifties who received an inactivated influenza vaccine. This chain's CDR3 is CASSRHHGGQETQYF. For the CDR3, the DNA is TGTGCCAGCAGCCGCCATCATGGGGGCCAAGAGACCCAGTACTTC.